The rows below give T cell receptor beta chains drawn from one sample of a study of cytomegalovirus exposure and HLA in healthy donors. Here immunoSEQ multiplex PCR was the method, and the copy in TCRdb shows in-frame clones only, minus some. The sample has some 150,000 clones, around 60% seen once; the top ten hold around 7.1%. What was sequenced was PBMCs. These receptors all come from an older woman in good health and CMV-seropositive. Each CDR3 is given without its conserved first and last residue. Fields, in order: V gene, J gene, CDR3 protein.

v_call: TRBV27
j_call: TRBJ2-7
cdr3_aa: ASSEFGFRVPYEQY

v_call: TRBV7-9
j_call: TRBJ2-1
cdr3_aa: ASSLAGSRDEQF

v_call: TRBV5-1
j_call: TRBJ1-3
cdr3_aa: ASSLQGQGNTIY

v_call: TRBV28
j_call: TRBJ2-1
cdr3_aa: ASTPGTGPYNEQF

v_call: TRBV4-2
j_call: TRBJ2-3
cdr3_aa: ASSQGYQIADTQY

v_call: TRBV2
j_call: TRBJ2-5
cdr3_aa: ASRAGGGETQY

v_call: TRBV14
j_call: TRBJ2-7
cdr3_aa: ASSQASGTNYEQY

v_call: TRBV4-2
j_call: TRBJ2-1
cdr3_aa: ASSQGRLRQGEQF

v_call: TRBV9
j_call: TRBJ2-1
cdr3_aa: ASSGRAGYNEQF

v_call: TRBV5-1
j_call: TRBJ2-5
cdr3_aa: ASSLTAGGETQY

v_call: TRBV4-3
j_call: TRBJ1-3
cdr3_aa: ASSQVTGGSGNTIY

v_call: TRBV18
j_call: TRBJ2-6
cdr3_aa: ASSAGAGANVLT

v_call: TRBV5-6
j_call: TRBJ1-2
cdr3_aa: ASRPGTGPNYGYT

v_call: TRBV6-1
j_call: TRBJ1-5
cdr3_aa: ASSEAQGAQPQH

v_call: TRBV2
j_call: TRBJ1-2
cdr3_aa: ASSEAADRRINYGYT

v_call: TRBV28
j_call: NA
cdr3_aa: ASSSGSGYEQY

v_call: TRBV2
j_call: TRBJ1-2
cdr3_aa: ASSEGTARGYGYT

v_call: TRBV7-2
j_call: TRBJ2-5
cdr3_aa: ASSGGGETQY

v_call: TRBV20-1
j_call: TRBJ1-2
cdr3_aa: SARDQAGGT

v_call: TRBV4-3
j_call: TRBJ1-4
cdr3_aa: ASSHLGQDNEKLF

v_call: TRBV7-9
j_call: TRBJ2-3
cdr3_aa: ASRRPRSTDTQY

v_call: TRBV9
j_call: TRBJ1-2
cdr3_aa: ASSVSASSANGYT

v_call: TRBV2
j_call: TRBJ1-2
cdr3_aa: ASSEGQGAYYGYT

v_call: TRBV30
j_call: TRBJ2-7
cdr3_aa: AWNQGANNEQY

v_call: TRBV7-9
j_call: TRBJ2-6
cdr3_aa: ASTRGLSGTGANVLT

v_call: TRBV27
j_call: TRBJ2-7
cdr3_aa: ASSFSGRSYEQY

v_call: TRBV7-2
j_call: TRBJ2-1
cdr3_aa: ASSFWREGREQF

v_call: TRBV7-2
j_call: TRBJ2-7
cdr3_aa: ASSLGPREQY

v_call: TRBV2
j_call: TRBJ1-4
cdr3_aa: ASSDGAANEKLF

v_call: TRBV6-6
j_call: TRBJ2-7
cdr3_aa: ASRARGTDYEQY

v_call: TRBV2
j_call: NA
cdr3_aa: ASRTGLAGGHEQY

v_call: TRBV15
j_call: TRBJ2-7
cdr3_aa: ATGKRGSTYEQY

v_call: TRBV28
j_call: TRBJ2-1
cdr3_aa: ASSPLVTSSYNEQF

v_call: TRBV23-1
j_call: TRBJ2-5
cdr3_aa: ASSQSRGTGTQY

v_call: TRBV2
j_call: TRBJ2-5
cdr3_aa: ATGGQETQY

v_call: TRBV7-9
j_call: TRBJ1-4
cdr3_aa: ASSTPQGLREKLF

v_call: TRBV18
j_call: TRBJ1-1
cdr3_aa: ASSPDRTNTEAF

v_call: TRBV27
j_call: TRBJ2-1
cdr3_aa: ASSLFRGVLTYNEQF

v_call: TRBV18
j_call: TRBJ1-1
cdr3_aa: ASSAQRNTEAF

v_call: TRBV6-5
j_call: TRBJ2-6
cdr3_aa: ASSPSSGANVLT

v_call: TRBV10-3
j_call: TRBJ1-1
cdr3_aa: AIRGTGGSNTEAF

v_call: TRBV7-3
j_call: TRBJ2-1
cdr3_aa: ASSLGQGAPEQF

v_call: TRBV9
j_call: TRBJ2-5
cdr3_aa: ASSGEGWETQY

v_call: TRBV6-1
j_call: TRBJ2-1
cdr3_aa: ASSERLAGGRGNEQF

v_call: TRBV7-8
j_call: TRBJ2-1
cdr3_aa: ASSLASGGGNEQF

v_call: TRBV7-9
j_call: TRBJ2-7
cdr3_aa: ASSLRLDEQY

v_call: TRBV6-1
j_call: TRBJ2-5
cdr3_aa: ASSTEGIQETQY

v_call: TRBV28
j_call: TRBJ1-2
cdr3_aa: ASSSGQGYGYT

v_call: TRBV15
j_call: TRBJ1-1
cdr3_aa: ATSPRTGANTEAF

v_call: TRBV10-3
j_call: TRBJ1-1
cdr3_aa: AIKGDRSTEAF

v_call: TRBV19
j_call: TRBJ2-7
cdr3_aa: ASSYQGPSYEQY

v_call: TRBV10-1
j_call: TRBJ2-2
cdr3_aa: AGYRAGELF

v_call: TRBV2
j_call: TRBJ1-5
cdr3_aa: ASSLTGGLGQPQH

v_call: TRBV29-1
j_call: TRBJ2-5
cdr3_aa: SVEDSLSGPAQETQY

v_call: TRBV6-1
j_call: TRBJ2-1
cdr3_aa: ASSVRTSGRAGQF

v_call: TRBV5-4
j_call: TRBJ1-2
cdr3_aa: ASSLGAGGLYGYT

v_call: TRBV27
j_call: TRBJ1-1
cdr3_aa: ASSLAGTVPLVAF

v_call: TRBV5-4
j_call: TRBJ1-2
cdr3_aa: ATTTGGEIYGYT